This T cell receptor beta chain was sequenced in a study of blood T cell repertoires in COVID-19. Across the whole study: There were acute and convalescent COVID-19 samples, and they came from the United States, Italy and Spain. PBMCs, B-cell-depleted T cells, or T cells were the source of the cDNA or gDNA that made up the material.

Cohorts were determined from participant-reported clinical history. Trimming removed 0 bases at V and 3 bases at J, with 15 bases between. The CDR3 has 16 residues. Per the germline V gene, CDR1 is SGHDT and CDR2 is YYEEEE. Original analysis: Reference gene primer amplification yielded estimated nucleated cell counts. The repertoire was sequenced with immunoSEQ multiplex PCR; TCRdb's copy has only in-frame clones and lacks some. V and J calls and clone size are those listed in that table; D and trimming were worked out from the DNA. The sample has some 300,000 clones; around 89% are singletons. The chain has TRBV5-6 and TRBJ2-5; maybe TRBD2 (6 bases). The source of this sequence is a woman aged 18-29 years with acute COVID-19. The sequenced sample consisted of PBMCs or T cells enriched from blood (not recorded which). This chain's CDR3 is CASSLAAGGWEETQYF. Here the CDR3 DNA reads TGTGCCAGCAGCTTGGCGGCCGGGGGTTGGGAAGAGACCCAGTACTTC.